The rows below give T cell receptor beta chains drawn from one sample of a study of metastatic and nonmetastatic thyroid tumors. Via MiXCR, TCRdb re-called the PCR reads. The table records 20,000 to 25,000 clones, roughly 23% of them present only once. Sample: blood. The source of these receptors is a female donor with papillary thyroid cancer or a benign thyroid nodule (not recorded which). Some clones in this sample may be carry-over from other donors' samples. Both conserved end residues are part of each CDR3. Fields, in order: J gene, V gene, clone size, D gene, CDR3 DNA, CDR3 protein. A D gene is named only where the DNA matches it firmly. Rows may omit the clone size; those that give it use once, few, many or a size class.

J gene: TRBJ1-1; V gene: TRBV3-1; clone size: many; D gene: -; CDR3 DNA: TGTGCCAGCAGCAGGACGGGGGGAGCCACTGAAGCTTTCTTT; CDR3 protein: CASSRTGGATEAFF
J gene: TRBJ1-3; V gene: TRBV10-3; clone size: many; D gene: -; CDR3 DNA: TGTGCCACATCTACCTACGGCAGCTCTGGAAACACCATATATTTT; CDR3 protein: CATSTYGSSGNTIYF
J gene: TRBJ1-4; V gene: TRBV3-1; clone size: many; D gene: -; CDR3 DNA: TGTGCCAGCAATCGGCCTAATGAAAAACTGTTTTTT; CDR3 protein: CASNRPNEKLFF
J gene: TRBJ2-1; V gene: TRBV5-1; clone size: few; D gene: -; CDR3 DNA: TGCGCCAGCAGCTTGGGGGGTGGGGCCCAGAATGAGCAGTTCTTC; CDR3 protein: CASSLGGGAQNEQFF
J gene: TRBJ1-4; V gene: TRBV6-1; clone size: many; D gene: TRBD1; CDR3 DNA: TGTGCCAGCAGGAAGGGACAGGGAAGTGAAAAACTGTTTTTT; CDR3 protein: CASRKGQGSEKLFF
J gene: TRBJ2-7; V gene: TRBV20-1; clone size: medium-sized; D gene: TRBD2; CDR3 DNA: TGCAGTGCTTCCGAGACTAGCGGGAGTTACGAGCAGTACTTC; CDR3 protein: CSASETSGSYEQYF
J gene: TRBJ2-1; V gene: TRBV2; clone size: -; D gene: -; CDR3 DNA: TGTGCCAGCAGTTTTTCCTCTGCGGACCTCAATGAGCAGTTCTTC; CDR3 protein: CASSFSSADLNEQFF
J gene: TRBJ1-1; V gene: TRBV28; clone size: many; D gene: -; CDR3 DNA: TGTGCCAGCAGCAACGCGTACATGGCTTTCTTT; CDR3 protein: CASSNAYMAFF
J gene: TRBJ2-5; V gene: TRBV20-1; clone size: -; D gene: -; CDR3 DNA: TGCAGTGCTAGAGACACTAGCCGGAGGGCCTGGGATCGTGAGACCCAGTACTTC; CDR3 protein: CSARDTSRRAWDRETQYF
J gene: TRBJ2-1; V gene: TRBV6-2/TRBV6-3; clone size: -; D gene: TRBD2; CDR3 DNA: TGTGCCAGCAGAGCGGGAGGGAGTTACAATGAGCAGTTCTTC; CDR3 protein: CASRAGGSYNEQFF
J gene: TRBJ1-5; V gene: TRBV24-1; clone size: once; D gene: -; CDR3 DNA: TGTGCCTCCAGTGCGTCCGCTCAGCCCCAGCATTTT; CDR3 protein: CASSASAQPQHF
J gene: TRBJ2-2; V gene: TRBV28; clone size: many; D gene: -; CDR3 DNA: TGTGCCAGCAGGCTCCCCAGAGACACCGGGGAGCTGTTTTTT; CDR3 protein: CASRLPRDTGELFF
J gene: TRBJ2-7; V gene: TRBV3-1; clone size: many; D gene: TRBD2; CDR3 DNA: TGTGCCAGCAGTCGAGCGGGAGGCCTCTCCTACGAGCAGTACTTC; CDR3 protein: CASSRAGGLSYEQYF
J gene: TRBJ1-1; V gene: TRBV19; clone size: many; D gene: -; CDR3 DNA: TGTGCCAGTAGTAGAGAATACACTGAAGCTTTCTTT; CDR3 protein: CASSREYTEAFF
J gene: TRBJ2-7; V gene: TRBV2; clone size: -; D gene: -; CDR3 DNA: TGTGCCCGAGGGACGGGTGGCTACGAGCAGTACTTC; CDR3 protein: CARGTGGYEQYF
J gene: TRBJ1-2; V gene: TRBV3-1; clone size: many; D gene: TRBD1; CDR3 DNA: TGTGCCAGCAGGGGACAGGGGGAGTACTATGGCTACACCTTC; CDR3 protein: CASRGQGEYYGYTF
J gene: TRBJ1-5; V gene: TRBV20-1; clone size: -; D gene: -; CDR3 DNA: TGCAGTGCTAGTCAGATGGCTTCGGAATCTCAGCCCCATCATTTT; CDR3 protein: CSASQMASESQPHHF